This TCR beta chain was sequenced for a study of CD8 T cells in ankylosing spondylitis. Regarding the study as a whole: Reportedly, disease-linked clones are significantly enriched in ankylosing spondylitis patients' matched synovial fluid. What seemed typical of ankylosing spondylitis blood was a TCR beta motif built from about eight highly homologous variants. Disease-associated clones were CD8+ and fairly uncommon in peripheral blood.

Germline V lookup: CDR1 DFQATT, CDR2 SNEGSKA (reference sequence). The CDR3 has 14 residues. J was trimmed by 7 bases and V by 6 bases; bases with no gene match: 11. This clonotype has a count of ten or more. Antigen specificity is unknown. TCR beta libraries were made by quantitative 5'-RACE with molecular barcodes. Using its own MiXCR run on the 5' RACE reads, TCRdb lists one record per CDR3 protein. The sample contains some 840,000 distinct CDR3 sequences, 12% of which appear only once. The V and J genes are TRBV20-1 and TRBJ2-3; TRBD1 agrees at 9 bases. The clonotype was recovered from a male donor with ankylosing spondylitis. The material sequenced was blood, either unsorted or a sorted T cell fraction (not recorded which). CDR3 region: CSAPGQGRRNTQYF. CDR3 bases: TGCAGTGCCCCGGGACAGGGAAGGAGAAATACGCAGTATTTT.